This TCR beta chain was sequenced during a study of shared clonotypes between healthy human individuals. Study-wide results and limits: Although depth was large, rarefaction showed that sequencing of the sorted subsets was incomplete. Naive subsets, compared against memory subsets, generally had larger estimated richness values. When compared with the clonotypes that were shared by all four sorted-subset donors, the non-shared clonotypes turned out to have lower generation probabilities. The donor pool, a small one, limited the genetic and exposure-history diversity represented.

Concerning this clone itself: Its cognate antigen is unknown.

The protocol was immunoSEQ multiplex PCR, while the TCRdb copy is restricted to in-frame clones and leaves out a portion. The table includes some 2,100,000 clones, almost 96% detected once. The germline CDR1 and CDR2 sequences are MDHEN and SYDVKM. This CDR3 region has 13 residues. Trimming took 2 bases from V and 2 from J, leaving 7 bases between them. Material for sequencing was naive CD4+ T cells sorted from blood. Specified subset: CD45RA+ positively selected. The J gene is TRBJ2-7, the V gene TRBV28; no clear D gene. The clonotype was recovered from a man aged 18 to 35 in good health. The CDR3 nucleotides are TGTGCCAGCAGTTTAAAGGTCCCCTACGAGCAGTACTTC. Protein: CASSLKVPYEQYF.